This TCR beta chain was retrieved from a study of patients and donors after allogeneic stem cell transplantation. TCRdb reanalysed the RT-PCR reads using MiXCR and keeps one entry per CDR3 protein. The sample gives about 90,000 distinct CDR3 sequences, roughly 52% of which show up once; roughly three fifths is in the top ten. CDR1 is MNHEY and CDR2 is SVGEGT in the germline V gene. The CDR3 is made up of 14 amino acids. Trimming shortened V by 2 bases and J by 1 base, and 6 bases separated the two germline ends. The sample taken for sequencing was blood, either unsorted or a sorted T cell fraction (not recorded which). The sequence derives from a human donor who was either an allogeneic HSCT recipient or a stem cell or donor lymphocyte infusion donor (not recorded which). It is not recorded whose cells these are; they may come from a transplant donor. The J gene is TRBJ2-1, the V gene TRBV6-2 or TRBV6-3; D remains unclear. The CDR3 spells CASSYEWSYNEQFF. CDR3 in DNA: TGTGCCAGCAGTTACGAGTGGTCCTACAATGAGCAGTTCTTC.